This T cell receptor beta chain was found in a study of CXCR3 chemokines and chemotherapy response in bladder cancer. Per the germline V gene, CDR1 is DFQATT and CDR2 is SNEGSKA (reference sequence). This CDR3 spans 13 amino acids. V lost 4 bases and J lost 1, with 10 bases in between. TCRdb itself ran the PCR reads through MiXCR, one entry per CDR3 protein. The table shows some 1,400 distinct CDR3 sequences, with 5.5% to 7.5% occurring only once. This clonotype appeared many times. The sample here was taken from a patient whose treatment included neoadjuvant chemotherapy. The receptor's source is a human donor with bladder cancer that responded to neoadjuvant chemotherapy. This sequence joins TRBV20-1 and TRBJ1-1, with D possibly matching TRBD1 (5 bases). CDR3 protein: CSATYRRNTEAFF. As DNA, the CDR3 is TGCAGTGCTACTTACAGGAGGAACACTGAAGCTTTCTTT.